This is a list of T cell receptor beta chains from one sample in a study of technical replicates of blood from several donors. Produced via immunoSEQ multiplex PCR; TCRdb's table is partial and in-frame only. The sample includes some 47,000 clones, roughly 90% of them seen just once. The source material was PBMCs. These receptors were obtained from a human donor in good health. Some clones in this sample may be carry-over from other donors' samples. Both conserved end residues are part of each CDR3. The D gene is left open where the match is weak. Part of the rows lack a size; the others show once, few, many or a class for expanded clones.

16	-	TRBV19	once	TRBJ1-3	CASSVVGRSSGNTIYF	TGTGCCAGTAGTGTCGTCGGTCGTTCATCTGGAAACACCATATATTTT
16	-	TRBV7-2	-	TRBJ1-1	CASSPARGRVNTEAFF	TGTGCCAGCAGCCCAGCCCGGGGTCGGGTGAACACTGAAGCTTTCTTT
14	TRBD1	TRBV19	once	TRBJ1-5	CASNPQGDLEPQHF	TGTGCCAGTAACCCACAGGGGGATTTGGAGCCCCAGCATTTT
18	TRBD2	TRBV11-3	-	TRBJ2-3	CASSQRTSGGRNTDTQYF	TGTGCCAGCAGCCAACGGACTAGCGGGGGGCGAAACACAGATACGCAGTATTTT
17	TRBD2	TRBV7-9	-	TRBJ2-1	CASSQRTSGRVGDEQFF	TGTGCCAGCAGCCAGCGGACTAGCGGGAGGGTAGGGGATGAGCAGTTCTTC
15	-	TRBV7-9	-	TRBJ2-1	CASSLGQGAYNEQFF	TGTGCCAGCAGCTTAGGGCAGGGTGCCTACAATGAGCAGTTCTTC
15	-	TRBV4-3	-	TRBJ2-7	CASSQDRSILYEQYF	TGCGCCAGCAGCCAAGATAGGAGCATTCTCTACGAGCAGTACTTC
15	-	TRBV7-2	-	TRBJ2-3	CASSLAAIAADTQYF	TGTGCCAGCAGCTTAGCGGCAATAGCGGCAGATACGCAGTATTTT
13	TRBD1	TRBV7-3	-	TRBJ2-2	CASSSQGTGELFF	TGTGCCAGCAGCTCACAGGGGACCGGGGAGCTGTTTTTT
16	-	TRBV6-6	-	TRBJ2-7	CASSYGTVTEKKEQYF	TGTGCCAGCAGTTACGGAACGGTGACAGAAAAGAAGGAGCAGTACTTC